This record looks at one T cell receptor (beta chain) sequence and its context. The antigen remains undetermined. The CDR3 spans 15 residues. Germline V CDR1 and CDR2: KGHDR, SFDVKD. V was cut by 1 base and J by 0 bases, with 6 bases left in between. This sample was taken from a study of post-analysis software for immune sequencing data. General study findings and limits: TRBV segments more frequent in patients than in controls numbered several and included TRBV5-6, TRBV5-1 and TRBV20-1.

Carried by the TCR beta cDNA libraries were unique molecular identifiers. Using its own MiXCR run on the PCR reads, TCRdb lists one record per CDR3 protein. The table records hundreds of thousands of distinct CDR3 sequences, over 35% of them present only once. The sample consisted of blood. The chain uses TRBV24-1 and TRBJ2-1, with D tentatively TRBD1 (5 bases). The receptor was derived from a girl aged 10 to 17 with multiple sclerosis. The CDR3 bases are TGTGCCACCAGTGATTTCACAGGCTCCTACAATGAGCAGTTCTTC. Its protein is CATSDFTGSYNEQFF.